Below, 21 T cell receptor beta chains from the same sample are listed, as sequenced in a study of blood T cells in healthy people across ages. For the second PCR, which ran for about 7 to 12 cycles, a sample-barcoded 5' primer and a J-beta primer mix were used. TCRdb fed the 5' RACE reads into MiXCR, producing one record per CDR3 protein. The sample lists around 1,000,000 distinct CDR3 sequences, around 27% occurring once. These data are also associated with another study on T cells of mothers and their children.

Sequencing was carried out using blood. The receptors here all came from a girl aged 2 to 9 in good health.

V usage is TRBV29-1 and J usage is TRBJ2-7; no firm D call. Trimming pared 4 bases from V and 2 bases from J, leaving 9 bases between. Germline V gene data show CDR1 as SQVTM and CDR2 as ANQGSEA. The CDR3 consists of 12 residues. CDR3 DNA: TGCAGCGTTGGGTGTGGCGCCTACGAGCAGTACTTC. This sequence encodes CSVGCGAYEQYF.

The rearrangement uses TRBV7-9 and TRBJ2-1; 11 bases are shared with TRBD2. This CDR3 region has 15 residues. The V segment lost 2 bases and the J segment 11 bases; nucleotides outside the gene matches: 8. Germline values: CDR1 SEHNR, CDR2 FQNEAQ (reference sequence). The CDR3 loop reads CASSLSASGGTQQFF. CDR3 nucleotides: TGTGCCAGCAGCTTATCGGCTAGCGGGGGGACGCAGCAGTTCTTC.

The genes are TRBV20-1 and TRBJ2-3, with D possibly called TRBD1 or TRBD2 (5 bases each). V was trimmed by 6 bases and J by 1 base, leaving 11 bases between them. The CDR3 extends over 13 amino acids. Per germline, CDR1 DFQATT and CDR2 SNEGSKA (reference sequence). The CDR3 DNA follows: TGCAGTGCCCGGTTGGGGGGCACAGATACGCAGTATTTT. This translates into CSARLGGTDTQYF.

This clonotype was counted only a few times. This sequence may be a read error, since a much larger clone differs from it by one base. This chain uses TRBV7-9 with TRBJ2-7; unclear D gene. Trimming took 4 bases from V and 5 from J, leaving 6 bases between them. CDR3 length: 11 residues. Looked up from germline, CDR1 is SEHNR and CDR2 is FQNEAQ (reference sequence). The CDR3 DNA is TGTGCCAGCAGCTCCCCCGACGAGCAGTACTTC. Its protein is CASSSPDEQYF.

In its sample, this clonotype was seen a few times. The chain recombines TRBV21-1 with TRBJ1-4; the D call of TRBD1 is as the table states it, not checked on the DNA. TRBV21-1 is given as a pseudogene. The CDR3 has 17 residues. CDR3 loop: CASSDLGQGIPNEKLFF. CDR3 nucleotides: TGTGCCAGCAGCGACCTGGGGCAGGGGATTCCTAATGAAAAACTGTTTTTT.

This clonotype was recorded a few times. The rearrangement uses TRBV6-6 and TRBJ2-2; 12 positions match TRBD1. The trim removed 6 bases at V and 5 bases at J, leaving 4 bases unmatched. This CDR3 has 15 amino acids. Germline CDR1 and CDR2: MNHNY and SVGAGI (reference sequence). In nucleotides, the CDR3 is TGTGCCAGCAGCCGGGACAGGGGGCAAACCGGGGAGCTGTTTTTT. It yields the protein CASSRDRGQTGELFF.

V usage is TRBV27 and J usage is TRBJ2-4; the match to TRBD2 covers 9 bases. Germline values: CDR1 MNHEY, CDR2 SMNVEV (reference sequence). The CDR3 consists of 14 residues. V was pared by 5 bases and J by 6 bases, with 5 bases of the junction left unmatched. CDR3 DNA: TGTGCCAGCAGTGCGCCGGGACTAGCAAACATTCAGTACTTC. Its translation is CASSAPGLANIQYF.

The rearrangement joins TRBV29-1 to TRBJ2-5; TRBD2 is a possible D gene (5 bases). V dropped 6 bases and J dropped 5 bases, with 10 bases sitting between them. This CDR3 is 11 amino acids long. Germline CDR1 reads SQVTM; CDR2 reads ANQGSEA. The chain's CDR3 is CSVSTGETQYF. CDR3 coding DNA: TGCAGCGTCTCAACGGGGGAGACCCAGTACTTC.

A few counts support this clonotype. The chain carries TRBV29-1 and TRBJ1-1; D not certain. Trimming removed 4 bases from V and 8 bases from J, with 20 bases in between. Germline CDR1 and CDR2: SQVTM and ANQGSEA. This CDR3 is built from 14 residues. The DNA of the CDR3 is TGCAGCGTTGTGGCCATTGTAGAAGGATCGGAAGCTTTCTTT. Translation gives CSVVAIVEGSEAFF.

Comments on this clonotype: A much larger clone lies one base from this, so it may be a read error. The rearrangement links TRBV20-1 to TRBJ1-1; D unclear. Germline-derived CDR1 and CDR2 are DFQATT and SNEGSKA (reference sequence). This CDR3 has 14 residues. The CDR3 protein is CSARATGLGTGAFF. CDR3 DNA sequence: TGCAGTGCTAGGGCGACCGGTTTGGGCACTGGAGCTTTCTTT.

This chain uses TRBV7-7 with TRBJ1-1; D is undetermined. The CDR3 has 10 amino acids. The germline CDR1 and CDR2 sequences are SSHAT and FNYEAQ (reference sequence). The CDR3 bases are TGTGCTTGGGGAGGACTTGAAGCTTTCTTT. It translates to CAWGGLEAFF. Full variable domain (remainder filled in from reference TRBV7-7 and TRBJ1-1): GAGVSQSPRYKVTKRGQDVTLRCDPISSHATLYWYQQALGQGPEFLTYFNYEAQPDKSGLPSDRFSAERPEGSISTLTIQRTEQRDSAMYRCAWGGLEAFFGQGTRLTVV.

As to this clonotype: Because the CDR3's place on the DNA is in doubt, the DNA is left out and the CDR3 is given as listed by TCRdb. The chain carries TRBV7-2 and TRBJ1-2; no DNA check was done on the table's D call, TRBD1. Germline-derived CDR1 and CDR2 are SGHTA and FQGNSA. Ends included, the CDR3 has 13 residues. The CDR3 sequence: CASSLVGQGAITF.

This clonotype has more than one count but fewer than ten. CDR3 bases: TGCAGTGCTAGAGATCTAGGGGCGGTCGAAAAACTGTTTTTT. It specifies CSARDLGAVEKLFF. V and J are TRBV20-1 and TRBJ1-4; D possibly corresponds to TRBD1 (5 bases). Deletions cut 0 bases from V and 8 bases from J, with 13 bases between. Germline lookup yields CDR1 DFQATT and CDR2 SNEGSKA (reference sequence). The CDR3 sequence is 14 residues long.

This chain connects TRBV18 to TRBJ2-3; TRBD1 matches 7 bases. The CDR3 length is 15 residues. The V segment lost 5 bases and the J segment 6 bases; nucleotides outside the gene matches: 11. Germline V CDR1 and CDR2: KGHSH, LQKENI. This chain's CDR3 is CASSTGQERKDTQYF. As DNA, the CDR3 is TGTGCCAGCTCAACAGGACAGGAGAGGAAGGATACGCAGTATTTT.

This clonotype was counted between two and nine times. The rearrangement uses TRBV5-1 and TRBJ2-7; 10 nucleotides line up with TRBD2. The CDR3 is 15 amino acids. V lost 4 bases, J lost 1 base, and 5 bases stayed unmatched. CDR1 and CDR2 from the germline V gene are SGHRS and YFSETQ. The CDR3 DNA reads TGCGCCAGCAGCCTGGGACTAGCGAAATCCTACGAGCAGTACTTC. Amino acid sequence: CASSLGLAKSYEQYF.

The chain links TRBV28 to TRBJ2-7, with TRBD1 matching 8 bases. The CDR3 loop spans 15 amino acids. Germline V gene sequence: CDR1 MDHEN, CDR2 SYDVKM. The ends lost 6 bases at V and 1 base at J; junction bases unmatched: 8. CDR3 sequence reads: CASSPDRGASYEQYF. The CDR3 DNA follows: TGTGCCAGCAGCCCCGACAGGGGCGCTTCCTACGAGCAGTACTTC.

A few counts support this clonotype. The gene calls are TRBV15 and TRBJ2-7; 8 bases match TRBD1. The CDR3 consists of 15 residues. V shed 4 bases, J shed 6 bases, and the junction held 11 bases outside the gene matches. Germline CDR1 and CDR2: LNHNV and YYDKDF (reference sequence). CDR3 sequence reads: CATSMPGQGAGEQYF. CDR3 in DNA: TGTGCCACCAGCATGCCAGGGCAGGGGGCTGGCGAGCAGTACTTC.

This clonotype was observed a handful of times. This sequence joins TRBV28 and TRBJ2-7; unclear D gene. Germline V CDR1 and CDR2: MDHEN, SYDVKM. Deletions cut 5 bases from V and 4 bases from J, with 9 bases between. The CDR3 is 12 residues long. The CDR3 sequence is CASSPDWYEQYF. For the CDR3, the DNA is TGTGCCAGCAGTCCAGATTGGTACGAGCAGTACTTC. The variable domain in full, completed from reference TRBV28 and TRBJ2-7, reads DVKVTQSSRYLVKRTGEKVFLECVQDMDHENMFWYRQDPGLGLRLIYFSYDVKMKEKGDIPEGYSVSREKKERFSLILESASTNQTSMYLCASSPDWYEQYFGPGTRLTVT.

This clonotype appeared a few times. The chain recombines TRBV15 with TRBJ1-3; 8 nucleotides match TRBD1. CDR1 is LNHNV and CDR2 is YYDKDF in the germline V gene (reference sequence). V lost 0 bases, J lost 0 bases, and 10 bases stayed unmatched. The CDR3 runs to 19 residues. As DNA, the CDR3 is TGTGCCACCAGCAGAGAGAGGACAGGGCCCCAAATCTCTGGAAACACCATATATTTT. Translated: CATSRERTGPQISGNTIYF.

This clonotype was observed a handful of times. The chain carries TRBV7-9 and TRBJ1-6, with D perhaps matching TRBD1 (5 bases). V was trimmed by 2 bases and J by 7 bases, leaving 12 bases between them. This CDR3 spans 15 amino acids. Looked up from germline, CDR1 is SEHNR and CDR2 is FQNEAQ (reference sequence). The DNA of the CDR3 is TGTGCCAGCAGCTTAATGGGGCAGGGAAATTCACCCCTCCACTTT. Protein sequence: CASSLMGQGNSPLHF.

This clonotype was counted a few times. The rearrangement uses TRBV7-6 and TRBJ2-1; unclear D gene. Germline lookup yields CDR1 SGHVS and CDR2 FNYEAQ. V shed 3 bases and J shed 4 bases, with 10 bases lying between them. CDR3 length: 14 amino acids. The CDR3 DNA follows: TGTGCCAGCAGCTTGGTCGGTCAGTACAATGAGCAGTTCTTC. Its protein product is CASSLVGQYNEQFF.